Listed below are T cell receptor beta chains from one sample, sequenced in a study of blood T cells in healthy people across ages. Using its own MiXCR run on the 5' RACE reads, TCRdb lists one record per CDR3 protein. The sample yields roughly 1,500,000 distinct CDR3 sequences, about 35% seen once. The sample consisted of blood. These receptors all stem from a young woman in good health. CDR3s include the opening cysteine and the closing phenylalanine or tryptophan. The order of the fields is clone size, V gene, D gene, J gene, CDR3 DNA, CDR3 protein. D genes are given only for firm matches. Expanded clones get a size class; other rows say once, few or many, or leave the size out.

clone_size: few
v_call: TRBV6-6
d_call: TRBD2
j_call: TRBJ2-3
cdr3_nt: TGTGCCAGCAGTTACGGACTAGCGGGAGCCATCATCGATACGCAGTATTTT
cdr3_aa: CASSYGLAGAIIDTQYF

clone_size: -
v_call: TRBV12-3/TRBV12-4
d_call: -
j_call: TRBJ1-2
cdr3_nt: TGTGCCAGCAGCCGAGGGGCAGGGCTAGGCTATGGCTACACCTTC
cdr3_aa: CASSRGAGLGYGYTF

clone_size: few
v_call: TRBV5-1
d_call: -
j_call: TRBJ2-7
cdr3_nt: TGCGCCAGCAGCTTGGACCTCGGGTACGAGCAGTACTTC
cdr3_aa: CASSLDLGYEQYF

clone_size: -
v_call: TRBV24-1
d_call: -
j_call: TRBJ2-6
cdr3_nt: TGTGCCACCACCCGGAAGTACGGGGCCAACGTCCTGACTTTC
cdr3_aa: CATTRKYGANVLTF

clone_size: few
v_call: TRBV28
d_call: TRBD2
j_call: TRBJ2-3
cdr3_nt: TGTGCCAGCAGTCTGAGGACTAGCGGGGACCCAACAGATACGCAGTATTTT
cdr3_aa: CASSLRTSGDPTDTQYF

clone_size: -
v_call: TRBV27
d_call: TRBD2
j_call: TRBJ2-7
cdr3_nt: TGTGCCAGCAGTTTACGGCGGGAGGGAATGACCGAGCAGTACTTC
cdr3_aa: CASSLRREGMTEQYF

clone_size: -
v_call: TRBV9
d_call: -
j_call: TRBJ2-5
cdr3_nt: TGTGCCAGCAGCGTAGGGGGGGGGACACAGACCCAGTACTTC
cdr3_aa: CASSVGGGTQTQYF

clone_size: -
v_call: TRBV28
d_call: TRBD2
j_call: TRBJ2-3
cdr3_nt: TGTGCCAGCAGTCGGACTAGCGGGGACCACACAGATACGCAGTATTTT
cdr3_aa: CASSRTSGDHTDTQYF

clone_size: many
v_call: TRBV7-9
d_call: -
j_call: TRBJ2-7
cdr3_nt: TGTGCCAGCAGCTTAGGACCTACCGAGCAGTACTTC
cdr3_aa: CASSLGPTEQYF

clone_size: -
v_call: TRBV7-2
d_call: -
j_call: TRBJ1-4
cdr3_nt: TGTGCCAGCAGCTCCCCAACTTGGGGGGCAGCAACTAATGAAAAACTGTTTTTT
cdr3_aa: CASSSPTWGAATNEKLFF

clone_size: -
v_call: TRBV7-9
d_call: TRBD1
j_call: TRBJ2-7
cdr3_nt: TGTGCCAGCAGCTCTGAGGGCCCAGGGGGCGTCCACGAGCAGTACTTC
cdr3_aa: CASSSEGPGGVHEQYF

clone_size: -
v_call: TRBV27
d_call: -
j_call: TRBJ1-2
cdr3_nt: TGTGCCGGCAGTCCCTTTCTGCCTAACTATGGCTACACCTTC
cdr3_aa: CAGSPFLPNYGYTF

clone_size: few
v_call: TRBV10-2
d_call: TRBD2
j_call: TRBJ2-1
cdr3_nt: TGCGCCAGCGGGGGGTCCGGGACTACAAACAATGAGCAGTTCTTC
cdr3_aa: CASGGSGTTNNEQFF